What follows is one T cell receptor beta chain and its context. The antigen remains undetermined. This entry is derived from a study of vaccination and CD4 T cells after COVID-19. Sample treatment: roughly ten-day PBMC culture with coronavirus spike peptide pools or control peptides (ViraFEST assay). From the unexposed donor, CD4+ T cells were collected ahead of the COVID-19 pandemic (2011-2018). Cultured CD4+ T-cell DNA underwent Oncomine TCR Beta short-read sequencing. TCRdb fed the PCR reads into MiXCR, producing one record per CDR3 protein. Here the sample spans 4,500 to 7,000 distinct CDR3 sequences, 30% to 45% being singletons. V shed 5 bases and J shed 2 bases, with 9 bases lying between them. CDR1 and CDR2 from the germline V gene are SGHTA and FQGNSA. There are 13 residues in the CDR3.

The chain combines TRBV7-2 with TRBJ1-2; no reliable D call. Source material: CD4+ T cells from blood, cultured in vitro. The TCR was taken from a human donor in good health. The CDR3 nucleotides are TGTGCCAGCAGCCCCTATTTGAACTATGGCTACACCTTC. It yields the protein CASSPYLNYGYTF. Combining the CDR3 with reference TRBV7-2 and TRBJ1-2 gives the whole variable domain GAGVSQSPSNKVTEKGKDVELRCDPISGHTALYWYRQSLGQGLEFLIYFQGNSAPDKSGLPSDRFSAERTGGSVSTLTIQRTQQEDSAVYLCASSPYLNYGYTFGSGTRLTVV.